These 11 T cell receptor beta chains were sequenced from one sample in a study of T cell clonotyping in hematopoietic cell transplantation. TCRdb's table, derived via immunoSEQ multiplex PCR, lists solely in-frame clones and lacks some. The top ten clones hold roughly 13% of a sample with some 9,300 clones, approximately 51% of them seen once. The input for sequencing was peripheral blood mononuclear cells, taken 100 days after allogeneic stem cell transplant. The receptor source for this set is a female patient in her forties or fifties who had an allogeneic stem cell transplant from an unrelated donor, so the T cells may come from the graft donor. Some clones in this sample may be carry-over from other donors' samples.

CDR3 in amino acids: CSVEGGGLTGDGYTF. The CDR3 nucleotides are TGCAGCGTTGAAGGCGGGGGCCTGACAGGGGACGGCTACACCTTC. The V gene is TRBV29-1, the J gene TRBJ1-2; TRBD1 matches 8 bases. Germline-derived CDR1 and CDR2 are SQVTM and ANQGSEA. The CDR3 totals 15 residues. Trimming at V came to 1 base and at J to 8 bases, leaving 12 bases not matched to a gene.

This clone was detected a few times. The chain joins TRBV2 to TRBJ1-1, with D maybe TRBD1 (5 bases). The CDR3 is made up of 12 amino acids. V was shortened by 11 bases and J by 0 bases, with 10 bases between the two germline ends. The V gene's germline CDR1 is SNHLY and CDR2 FYNNEI. The CDR3 region is CAGGGMNTEAFF. CDR3 in DNA: TGTGCCGGCGGGGGGATGAACACTGAAGCTTTCTTT.

The V gene is TRBV6-5, the J gene TRBJ1-2, with D perhaps TRBD1 (5 bases). The CDR3 has 13 residues. The V and J ends lost 3 bases and 4 bases respectively, with 9 bases between them. Germline CDR1 is MNHEY and CDR2 is SVGAGI. The CDR3, as DNA: TGTGCCAGCAGTTATGACAGACTCTATGGCTACACCTTC. Translated: CASSYDRLYGYTF.

The chain couples TRBV30 to TRBJ1-6; a possible D gene is TRBD1 (6 bases). CDR3 size: 13 residues. V shed 3 bases and J shed 9 bases, with 12 bases lying between them. Germline V gene sequence: CDR1 GTSNPN, CDR2 SVGIG (reference sequence). This CDR3 is CAWSSGGASPLHF. In nucleotides, the CDR3 is TGTGCCTGGAGCAGCGGGGGGGCTTCACCCCTCCACTTT.

This clone was seen a few times. The chain uses TRBV4-1 and TRBJ1-2; 10 bases agree with TRBD1. In germline, CDR1 is MGHRA, CDR2 YSYEKL. The CDR3 sequence is 15 residues long. With 0 bases clipped from V and 7 bases from J, the junction kept 5 bases outside the gene matches. CDR3 in DNA: TGCGCCAGCAGCCAAGAAGCGACAGGGGGCTCTGGCTACACCTTC. Its translation: CASSQEATGGSGYTF.

A few counts support this clone. This chain connects TRBV4-1 to TRBJ1-1; 10 bases map to TRBD1. Germline CDR1 MGHRA, CDR2 YSYEKL. This CDR3 is 17 amino acids long. V lost 4 bases, J lost 3 bases, and 11 bases stayed unmatched. The CDR3 DNA follows: TGCGCCAGCAGCCTACTGCCGGGACAGGGGAAGGACACTGAAGCTTTCTTT. Amino acids: CASSLLPGQGKDTEAFF.

The chain carries TRBV9 and TRBJ1-2; D is undetermined. Germline V gene lookup returns CDR1 SGDLS and CDR2 YYNGEE. The germline V and J ends were trimmed by 5 bases and 8 bases, with 19 bases remaining between them. The CDR3 has 14 residues. CDR3 residues: CASSLSIGVEGYTF. The CDR3 coding sequence is TGTGCCAGCAGTCTTTCGATCGGGGTGGAAGGCTACACCTTC.

V gene TRBV5-4 combines with J gene TRBJ2-7; perhaps TRBD2 as D (6 bases). Trimming removed 2 bases at V and 6 bases at J, with 9 bases between. This CDR3 region has 12 residues. The germline V gene encodes CDR1 SGHNT and CDR2 YYREEE (reference sequence). In DNA, the CDR3 is TGTGCCAGCAGCTTAGGAGGGGTCGAGCAGTACTTC. Its translation is CASSLGGVEQYF.

This chain uses TRBV30 with TRBJ1-2; D remains ambiguous. This CDR3 has 13 residues. Trimming removed 4 bases from V and 3 bases from J, with 12 bases in between. Germline values: CDR1 GTSNPN, CDR2 SVGIG (reference sequence). As DNA, the CDR3 is TGTGCCTGGATCCCCTCCCCGGACTATGGCTACACCTTC. Protein sequence: CAWIPSPDYGYTF.

The CDR3 nucleotides are TGCGCCAGCAGCTTGGAACAGGGTACGACTGAAGCTTTCTTT. Its translation is CASSLEQGTTEAFF. The chain couples TRBV5-1 to TRBJ1-1; the D gene is possibly TRBD1 (6 bases). Trimming shortened V by 0 bases and J by 5 bases, and 11 bases separated the two germline ends. This CDR3 spans 14 amino acids. Germline V lookup: CDR1 SGHRS, CDR2 YFSETQ. Full variable domain (outside the CDR3, taken from reference TRBV5-1 and TRBJ1-1): KAGVTQTPRYLIKTRGQQVTLSCSPISGHRSVSWYQQTPGQGLQFLFEYFSETQRNKGNFPGRFSGRQFSNSRSEMNVSTLELGDSALYLCASSLEQGTTEAFFGQGTRLTVV.

The V gene is TRBV30, the J gene TRBJ2-2; D unclear. This CDR3 contains 16 residues. V was pared by 3 bases and J by 2 bases, with 16 bases between. From germline, CDR1 is GTSNPN and CDR2 SVGIG (reference sequence). The CDR3 protein is CAWSSLAGANTGELFF. The CDR3 bases are TGTGCCTGGAGCTCCCTCGCAGGTGCAAACACCGGGGAGCTGTTTTTT.